A selection of T cell receptor beta chains follows, all from one sample in a study of blood T cell repertoires in COVID-19. Here immunoSEQ multiplex PCR was the method, and the copy in TCRdb shows in-frame clones only, minus some. Of under 150,000 clones detected, 70% to 90% appear once; the ten largest clones hold roughly 13%. The sequenced material came from peripheral blood. Receptors were obtained from a human donor in a cohort sampled during active COVID-19. Each CDR3 is given with its conserved first and last residue. Each record gives: J gene, clone size, V gene, D gene, CDR3 DNA, CDR3 protein. D genes are given only for firm matches. Some rows mark clone size as missing; the rest say once, few, many or name a class of expanded clone.

TRBJ2-3	NA	TRBV7-9	TRBD2	TGTGCCAGCAGCTTACAGGCGGGGGTCATTACAGATACGCAGTATTTT	CASSLQAGVITDTQYF
TRBJ1-3	NA	TRBV5-1	NA	TGCGCCAGCAGCGTCGCCGGGTCTGGAAACACCATATATTTT	CASSVAGSGNTIYF
TRBJ2-5	NA	TRBV14	NA	TGTGCCAGCAGCAACTGGGAGACCCAGTACTTC	CASSNWETQYF
TRBJ2-7	NA	TRBV4-2	NA	TGTGCCAGCAGCTCGACATCGGGAGAGCAGTACTTC	CASSSTSGEQYF
TRBJ1-1	NA	TRBV2	NA	TGTGCCAGCAGTGAGAACGCCAGGGTGGTAGCGAACACTGAAGCTTTCTTT	CASSENARVVANTEAFF
TRBJ1-2	few	TRBV11-1	TRBD1	TGTGCCAGCAGCTCCCAGACAGGGGACTATGGCTACACCTTC	CASSSQTGDYGYTF
TRBJ2-7	NA	TRBV27	NA	TGTGCCAGCAACCGAACAGGGAACTTTAAGGAGCAGTACTTC	CASNRTGNFKEQYF
TRBJ1-2	NA	TRBV7-8	TRBD1	TGTGCCAGCAGCTTAGGTTCTGGACAGGCTATGGGCTACACCTTC	CASSLGSGQAMGYTF
TRBJ2-5	NA	TRBV29-1	NA	TGCAGCTCATCAACGGGAGTGGCCCAGTACTTC	CSSSTGVAQYF
TRBJ1-1	NA	TRBV10-3	TRBD1	TGTGCCATCAACCCGACAGGGGATGGCACTGAAGCTTTCTTT	CAINPTGDGTEAFF
TRBJ1-2	NA	TRBV29-1	NA	TGCAGCGTTGATGGGGCCCGCGTCGACTATGGCTACACCTTC	CSVDGARVDYGYTF
TRBJ2-7	NA	TRBV25-1	NA	TGTGCCAGCAGTGGCCCCGGGATGAGCTCCTACGAGCAGTACTTC	CASSGPGMSSYEQYF
TRBJ2-7	NA	TRBV6-5	TRBD1	TGTGCCAGCAGTTACTACACAGGGGTGGGGTACGAGCAGTACTTC	CASSYYTGVGYEQYF
TRBJ1-2	few	TRBV19	TRBD1	TGTGCCAGTAGCCCGGGACAGGGCTATGGCTACACCTTC	CASSPGQGYGYTF
TRBJ2-7	few	TRBV10-3	NA	TGTGCCCTAGGAGGGGTCTCCTTGCACGAGCAGTACTTC	CALGGVSLHEQYF
TRBJ2-5	NA	TRBV15	NA	TGTGCCACCAGCAGAGGCGGAGGGGTGGGCCAAGAGACCCAGTACTTC	CATSRGGGVGQETQYF
TRBJ1-5	NA	TRBV19	NA	TGTGCCAGTATCACGGACAGTAATAGCAATCAGCCCCAGCATTTT	CASITDSNSNQPQHF
TRBJ1-1	NA	TRBV7-3	NA	TGTGCCAGCAGCTGTCGGACAGACATGAACACTGAAGCTTTCTTT	CASSCRTDMNTEAFF